Shown below are 16 T cell receptor beta chains from a single sample sequenced in a study of cytomegalovirus exposure and HLA in healthy donors. PCR used 60 Vbeta primers and 13 Jbeta primers. Assay: immunoSEQ multiplex PCR; the TCRdb copy retains only in-frame clones and omits some. The sample has around 200,000 clones; roughly 77% are singletons. The sequencing sample was made of PBMCs. These receptors all stem from a man aged 30 to 39 in good health and CMV-seropositive.

J is TRBJ2-7 and V is TRBV4-2, with 7 nucleotides matching TRBD2. V lost 0 bases, J lost 3 bases, and 5 bases stayed unmatched. Germline loops: CDR1 LGHNA, CDR2 YNFKEQ. The CDR3 extends over 15 amino acids. In DNA form, the CDR3 reads TGTGCCAGCAGCCAAGATAGGTCTAGCGGCTACGAGCAGTACTTC. This encodes CASSQDRSSGYEQYF.

V usage is TRBV10-3 and J usage is TRBJ2-7, with 8 bases that match TRBD2. Germline assignment: CDR1 ENHRY and CDR2 SYGVKD. Trimming cost V 6 bases and J 3 bases; bases outside gene matches: 10. The CDR3 has 15 residues. The CDR3 is CAIRPGLGGVYEQYF. The CDR3 coding sequence is TGTGCCATCAGACCGGGACTAGGCGGCGTCTACGAGCAGTACTTC.

The rearrangement uses TRBV7-6 and TRBJ1-1, with D maybe TRBD1 (5 bases). Germline V lookup: CDR1 SGHVS, CDR2 FNYEAQ. The CDR3 has 13 residues. V was shortened by 2 bases and J by 11 bases, with 15 bases between the two germline ends. The CDR3 reads CASSLSWGVGAFF. In nucleotides, the CDR3 is TGTGCCAGCAGCTTATCCTGGGGCGTCGGGGCTTTCTTT.

This clone was detected a few times. V gene TRBV4-2 combines with J gene TRBJ1-2; D might be TRBD1 (6 bases). In germline, CDR1 is LGHNA, CDR2 YNFKEQ. The CDR3 consists of 16 residues. Trimming took off 0 bases at V and 0 bases at J, with 11 bases between the two ends. In DNA form, the CDR3 reads TGTGCCAGCAGCCAAGAGGGACATCAAGCTAACTATGGCTACACCTTC. It specifies CASSQEGHQANYGYTF.

The V gene is TRBV5-1, the J gene TRBJ2-1; D perhaps matches TRBD2 (5 bases). Germline V gene sequence: CDR1 SGHRS, CDR2 YFSETQ. The ends were cut back, 4 bases at V and 0 bases at J, with 11 bases in the middle. This CDR3 is 15 amino acids long. In nucleotides, the CDR3 is TGCGCCAGCAGCCTGACTACCTACTCCTACAATGAGCAGTTCTTC. Its protein is CASSLTTYSYNEQFF. The entire variable domain, with the rest obtained from reference TRBV5-1 and TRBJ2-1, is as follows: KAGVTQTPRYLIKTRGQQVTLSCSPISGHRSVSWYQQTPGQGLQFLFEYFSETQRNKGNFPGRFSGRQFSNSRSEMNVSTLELGDSALYLCASSLTTYSYNEQFFGPGTRLTVL.

V and J are TRBV30 and TRBJ1-6, with D tentatively TRBD1 (5 bases). The germline CDR1 and CDR2 sequences are GTSNPN and SVGIG (reference sequence). This CDR3 region has 15 residues. V was trimmed by 3 bases and J by 0 bases, leaving 9 bases between them. In nucleotides, the CDR3 is TGTGCCTGGAGGGGGGGAGGCTCCTATAATTCACCCCTCCACTTT. Its translation is CAWRGGGSYNSPLHF.

This chain connects TRBV9 to TRBJ2-3; the D is unclear. V was clipped by 0 bases and J by 1 base, with 6 bases between them. This CDR3 is 14 amino acids long. The germline CDR1 and CDR2 sequences are SGDLS and YYNGEE. As DNA, the CDR3 is TGTGCCAGCAGCGTAGCTACCGGCACAGATACGCAGTATTTT. This encodes CASSVATGTDTQYF.

This chain connects TRBV7-9 to TRBJ2-7; 8 nucleotides align to TRBD1. Germline CDR1 reads SEHNR; CDR2 reads FQNEAQ (reference sequence). The V and J ends lost 5 bases and 2 bases, in that order; junction bases with no gene match: 8. This CDR3 contains 15 residues. The CDR3 coding sequence is TGTGCCAGCAGCCTCCGACAGGGGAGGCCCTACGAGCAGTACTTC. Translated, it gives CASSLRQGRPYEQYF.

The chain recombines TRBV19 with TRBJ1-5; TRBD1 might be the D (6 bases). Trimming took off 4 bases at V and 0 bases at J, with 13 bases between the two ends. Germline V gives CDR1 LNHDA, CDR2 SQIVND (reference sequence). This CDR3 has 16 amino acids. CDR3 DNA: TGTGCCAGTAGTAGCCCTCCAGGGGCTAGCAATCAGCCCCAGCATTTT. Translation gives CASSSPPGASNQPQHF. Full variable domain (rest looked up from reference TRBV19 and TRBJ1-5): DGGITQSPKYLFRKEGQNVTLSCEQNLNHDAMYWYRQDPGQGLRLIYYSQIVNDFQKGDIAEGYSVSREKKESFPLTVTSAQKNPTAFYLCASSSPPGASNQPQHFGDGTRLSIL.

The genes are TRBV5-1 and TRBJ2-7; unclear D gene. The germline gives CDR1 SGHRS, CDR2 YFSETQ. The CDR3 consists of 13 residues. V lost 4 bases, J lost 1 base, and 9 bases lay in between. The chain's CDR3 is CASSDGPSYEQYF. The CDR3 DNA follows: TGCGCCAGCAGCGATGGGCCTTCCTACGAGCAGTACTTC.

This clone was counted a few times. V usage is TRBV7-2 and J usage is TRBJ1-1, with TRBD1 identical over 12 bases. The germline V gene encodes CDR1 SGHTA and CDR2 FQGNSA. The CDR3 contains 16 residues. Trimming removed 7 bases from V and 2 bases from J; junction bases left unmatched: 8. CDR3 in DNA: TGTGCCAGCATCCAGGGACAGGGGGCCACAAACACTGAAGCTTTCTTT. The encoded protein is CASIQGQGATNTEAFF.

The V gene is TRBV19, the J gene TRBJ1-4; a possible D gene is TRBD1 (6 bases). Trimming cost V 5 bases and J 8 bases, with 21 bases left between them. This CDR3 comprises 16 residues. Germline CDR1 LNHDA, CDR2 SQIVND (reference sequence). The CDR3, as DNA: TGTGCCAGTAGTGGTCCGGACAGCGATTGGGAGGAAAAACTGTTTTTT. This translates into CASSGPDSDWEEKLFF.

The rearrangement links TRBV27 to TRBJ2-2; D is possibly TRBD1 (5 bases). Germline V gene data show CDR1 as MNHEY and CDR2 as SMNVEV (reference sequence). V was cut by 1 base and J by 2 bases, with 8 bases left in between. The CDR3 spans 15 residues. CDR3 in amino acids: CASSLWTPNTGELFF. CDR3 coding DNA: TGTGCCAGCAGTTTATGGACACCAAACACCGGGGAGCTGTTTTTT.

This chain links TRBV19 with TRBJ2-7; D possibly corresponds to TRBD1 (5 bases). Germline V gene sequence: CDR1 LNHDA, CDR2 SQIVND (reference sequence). There are 14 residues in the CDR3. The V gene lost 6 bases and the J gene lost 2 bases, with 14 bases spanning the gap. CDR3 protein: CASRSLQGAYEQYF. The CDR3 DNA reads TGTGCCAGTAGGAGTCTACAAGGGGCCTACGAGCAGTACTTC.

The chain employs TRBV30 and TRBJ2-2; 9 bases are shared with TRBD1. Losses at the gene ends were 5 bases for V and 4 bases for J; bases not matched to a gene: 5. There are 14 residues in the CDR3. The germline V gene encodes CDR1 GTSNPN and CDR2 SVGIG (reference sequence). The CDR3 spells CAWSGTGLTGELFF. For the CDR3, the DNA is TGTGCCTGGTCCGGGACAGGGCTCACCGGGGAGCTGTTTTTT.

The V call is TRBV4-3, the J call TRBJ2-1; the match to TRBD2 covers 12 bases. V dropped 5 bases and J dropped 7; count of bases not matched to a gene: 9. This CDR3 has 16 amino acids. In germline, CDR1 is LGHNA, CDR2 YSLEER. The CDR3 bases are TGCGCCAGCAGCTTGGGGACTAGCGGGCCCAGGAATGAGCAGTTCTTC. It encodes CASSLGTSGPRNEQFF.